Presented here are 24 T cell receptor beta chains from one specimen sequenced in a study of blood T cell repertoires in COVID-19. The repertoire was sequenced with immunoSEQ multiplex PCR; TCRdb's copy has only in-frame clones and lacks some. The sample holds about 97,000 clones; about 91% are singletons and the top ten take about 3.9%. Sequenced material: peripheral blood. Source of these receptors: a man younger than 35 with acute or convalescent COVID-19.

In DNA, the CDR3 is TGCGCCAGCAGCCCGGCGGGTAGCCAGACCCAGTACTTC. It translates to CASSPAGSQTQYF. The chain employs TRBV5-1 and TRBJ2-5; perhaps TRBD2 as D (5 bases). CDR1 is SGHRS, CDR2 YFSETQ, per germline. V was shortened by 4 bases and J by 6 bases, with 13 bases between the two germline ends. The CDR3 extends over 13 amino acids.

The genes are TRBV24-1 and TRBJ2-3, with D maybe TRBD2 (5 bases). The CDR3 has 15 amino acids. Germline CDR1 reads KGHDR; CDR2 reads SFDVKD. With 4 bases removed from V and 1 base from J, the gap between germline ends came to 11 bases. In DNA form, the CDR3 reads TGTGCCACCAGTGACCCAACTAGTGGCACAGATACGCAGTATTTT. It yields the protein CATSDPTSGTDTQYF.

A note on this clone: Relative to the germline gene, one junction end is altered; a read error may explain this. The rearrangement joins TRBV18 to TRBJ1-2, with D uncertain. In germline, CDR1 is KGHSH, CDR2 LQKENI. CDR3 length: 14 amino acids. The CDR3 spells CASSDRRGNYGYTF. The CDR3 DNA reads as TGTGCCAGCTCTGATAGAAGAGGGAACTACGGCTACACCTTC.

The chain carries TRBV7-9 and TRBJ2-2; perhaps TRBD1 as D (5 bases). Trimming removed 2 bases at V and 2 bases at J, with 9 bases between. Germline V lookup: CDR1 SEHNR, CDR2 FQNEAQ (reference sequence). The CDR3 spans 15 residues. The CDR3 loop is CASSLRQPNTGELFF. The CDR3 region has the DNA TGTGCCAGCAGCTTACGACAGCCAAACACCGGGGAGCTGTTTTTT.

In DNA form, the CDR3 reads TGTGCCACCTCGGTGAACACTGAAGCTTTCTTT. This codes for CATSVNTEAFF. The chain uses TRBV24-1 and TRBJ1-1; D ambiguous. CDR1 is KGHDR, CDR2 SFDVKD, per germline. V was trimmed by 9 bases and J by 0 bases, leaving 4 bases between them. CDR3 length: 11 residues.

In this sample, this clone turned up a few times. This CDR3 is CASSIEAGTEAFF. The CDR3 bases are TGTGCCAGTAGTATAGAGGCGGGCACTGAAGCTTTCTTT. This chain links TRBV19 with TRBJ1-1; D gene unclear. This CDR3 comprises 13 residues. The V end was cut by 0 bases, the J end by 4 bases, with 6 bases between. Germline loops: CDR1 LNHDA, CDR2 SQIVND (reference sequence).

The CDR3 bases are TGTGCCAGTAGTATGGGACAGGGGGGTTCACCCCTCCACTTT. It specifies CASSMGQGGSPLHF. The chain uses TRBV19 and TRBJ1-6, with 11 bases lining up with TRBD1. The CDR3 is made up of 14 amino acids. Looked up from germline, CDR1 is LNHDA and CDR2 is SQIVND (reference sequence). V gave up 3 bases and J gave up 9 bases; unmatched junction bases: 1.

The chain links TRBV6-5 to TRBJ1-5; tentatively, D is TRBD1 (5 bases). Trimming removed 7 bases from V and 7 bases from J, with 17 bases in between. Germline CDR1 and CDR2: MNHEY and SVGAGI. The CDR3 is made up of 14 amino acids. The CDR3 sequence: CASIENMGGQPQHF. CDR3 nucleotide sequence: TGTGCCAGCATCGAAAATATGGGGGGGCAGCCCCAGCATTTT.

The chain is built from TRBV27 and TRBJ2-4, with 7 bases aligning to TRBD1. CDR1 is MNHEY and CDR2 is SMNVEV in the germline V gene (reference sequence). CDR3 length: 16 residues. V gave up 5 bases and J gave up 7 bases; unmatched junction bases: 14. The CDR3 spells CASSLTSDSRGNIQYF. Here the CDR3 DNA reads TGTGCCAGCAGTCTTACCTCAGACAGCAGGGGGAACATTCAGTACTTC.

The chain links TRBV15 to TRBJ2-5, with D perhaps matching TRBD1 (6 bases). Trimming left V 2 bases short and J 4 bases short, with 17 bases between. The germline V gene encodes CDR1 LNHNV and CDR2 YYDKDF (reference sequence). The CDR3 has 16 residues. The CDR3 is CATSRLPQGKRETQYF. The CDR3 DNA follows: TGTGCCACCAGCAGATTACCCCAGGGGAAGAGAGAGACCCAGTACTTC.

To note about this clone: At one of its ends the junction is not consistent with the germline gene, which may arise from a read error. The genes are TRBV5-1 and TRBJ2-5, with a possible D match to TRBD1 (6 bases). From germline, CDR1 is SGHRS and CDR2 YFSETQ. This CDR3 has 16 amino acids. CDR3 sequence reads: CASSTDSGAVQGTQYF. The DNA for the CDR3 is TGCGCCAGCAGCACCGACTCAGGGGCTGTCCAAGGGACCCAGTACTTC.

The chain combines TRBV27 with TRBJ1-2; D not certain. The length of the CDR3 is 17 residues. Germline V gene sequence: CDR1 MNHEY, CDR2 SMNVEV (reference sequence). V lost 6 bases, J lost 3 bases, and 23 bases lay in between. The CDR3 reads CASRAGRLRSSYYGYTF. CDR3 coding DNA: TGTGCCAGCAGGGCCGGCCGGCTCAGAAGTAGCTACTATGGCTACACCTTC.

This CDR3 reads CASSPGDRARETQYF. CDR3 coding DNA: TGTGCCAGCAGCCCCGGGGACAGGGCGCGAGAGACCCAGTACTTC. This chain joins TRBV3-1 (or the pseudogene TRBV3-2) and TRBJ2-5; the match to TRBD1 covers 9 bases. Germline values: CDR1 LGHDT, CDR2 YNNKEL (reference sequence). This CDR3 comprises 15 residues. J lost 4 bases, V lost 4 bases, and 7 bases had no gene match.

The genes are TRBV2 and TRBJ2-5; 8 nucleotides align to TRBD2. J was trimmed by 1 base and V by 7 bases; bases with no gene match: 8. Germline assignment: CDR1 SNHLY and CDR2 FYNNEI. The CDR3 extends over 15 amino acids. CDR3 in amino acids: CASIEEREFQETQYF. DNA of the CDR3: TGTGCCAGCATCGAAGAGCGGGAGTTCCAAGAGACCCAGTACTTC.

The count of this clone is one. The chain joins TRBV6-6 to TRBJ1-5; possibly TRBD1 for D (6 bases). Trimming removed 8 bases from V and 2 bases from J, with 16 bases in between. CDR1 is MNHNY and CDR2 is SVGAGI in the germline V gene (reference sequence). The CDR3 sequence is 15 residues long. The DNA of the CDR3 is TGTGCCAGCCGGTCCAGGGGTTTGGGCAATCAGCCCCAGCATTTT. Residues: CASRSRGLGNQPQHF.

This rearrangement joins TRBV3-1 (or the pseudogene TRBV3-2) to TRBJ1-1, with D unresolved. Germline lookup yields CDR1 LGHDT and CDR2 YNNKEL (reference sequence). The CDR3 is 14 residues long. V gave up 3 bases and J gave up 0 bases, with 8 bases separating them. DNA for the CDR3: TGTGCCAGCAGCCAGGAGGACCTGAACACTGAAGCTTTCTTT. The encoded protein is CASSQEDLNTEAFF.

This sequence joins TRBV6-2 or TRBV6-3 and TRBJ1-3; TRBD1 might be the D (5 bases). This CDR3 region has 16 residues. V was shortened by 2 bases and J by 2 bases, with 13 bases between the two germline ends. Germline-derived CDR1 and CDR2 are MNHEY and SVGEGT. CDR3 protein: CASSYTAGLPGNTIYF. As DNA, the CDR3 is TGTGCCAGCAGTTACACGGCAGGGCTCCCTGGAAACACCATATATTTT.

The chain uses TRBV11-3 and TRBJ1-1; D is unresolved. CDR1 is SGHNT and CDR2 is YENEEA in the germline V gene. The CDR3 runs to 14 residues. V dropped 4 bases and J dropped 3 bases, with 12 bases sitting between them. The CDR3: CASSSGHGDTEAFF. CDR3 nucleotide sequence: TGTGCCAGCAGCTCGGGTCACGGGGACACTGAAGCTTTCTTT.

The genes are TRBV18 and TRBJ1-2, with D uncertain. Germline V lookup: CDR1 KGHSH, CDR2 LQKENI. The CDR3 has 14 amino acids. V was shortened by 4 bases and J by 2 bases, with 11 bases between the two germline ends. CDR3 sequence: CASSQKEGNYGYTF. The CDR3 coding sequence is TGTGCCAGCTCACAGAAGGAGGGAAACTATGGCTACACCTTC.

The chain is built from TRBV2 and TRBJ2-7; tentatively, D is TRBD1 (7 bases). In germline, CDR1 is SNHLY, CDR2 FYNNEI. There are 16 residues in the CDR3. V was shortened by 3 bases and J by 1 base, with 16 bases between the two germline ends. CDR3 sequence: CASSELGAGQSYEQYF. In nucleotides, the CDR3 is TGTGCCAGCAGTGAGTTGGGGGCGGGACAGTCCTACGAGCAGTACTTC.

The V gene is TRBV6-5, the J gene TRBJ1-2; no clear D. The CDR3 has 14 residues. The germline CDR1 and CDR2 sequences are MNHEY and SVGAGI. Between the trimmed V and J ends, which lost 0 bases and 3 bases, there was a span of 8 bases. The chain's CDR3 is CASSYSPGYYGYTF. In nucleotides, the CDR3 is TGTGCCAGCAGTTACTCGCCAGGCTACTATGGCTACACCTTC.

The chain joins TRBV5-1 to TRBJ2-2; D ambiguous. V was shortened by 5 bases and J by 5 bases, with 7 bases between the two germline ends. Germline V gene data show CDR1 as SGHRS and CDR2 as YFSETQ. The CDR3 runs to 12 residues. CDR3 protein: CASRGLTGELFF. CDR3 DNA sequence: TGCGCCAGCAGGGGCCTGACCGGGGAGCTGTTTTTT.

The chain uses TRBV7-8 and TRBJ1-1; tentatively, D is TRBD1 (6 bases). Between the trimmed V and J ends, which lost 5 bases and 4 bases, there was a span of 8 bases. The CDR3 is made up of 12 amino acids. In germline, CDR1 is SGHVS, CDR2 FQNEAQ. Here the CDR3 reads CASSNRVTEAFF. The CDR3 DNA reads TGTGCCAGCAGCAACAGGGTCACTGAAGCTTTCTTT.

Details on this clone: Germline is not matched at one junction end, which may reflect a read error. The chain carries TRBV4-1 and TRBJ2-2; D might be TRBD1 (5 bases). Germline-derived CDR1 and CDR2 are MGHRA and YSYEKL. This CDR3 region has 16 residues. The CDR3 DNA reads as TGCACCAGCAGCCAAAACCCAGGGATCGTCACCGGGGAGCTGTTTTTT. It is translated as CTSSQNPGIVTGELFF.